This entry lists 10 T cell receptor beta chains sequenced from one sample in a study of untreated major depressive disorder. Study observations and caveats: Compared with controls, depressed patients showed more TRBV05-01 (Vbeta 5.1) usage in CD4+ T cells.

Profiled with immunoSEQ multiplex PCR; TCRdb holds only in-frame clones, not every one. The table lists roughly 17,000 clones, 92% of them singletons. These receptors have no known antigen. Sequences were obtained from CD4+ T cells from PBMCs. The receptors here all came from a woman in her thirties or forties with major depressive disorder.

This clone was observed once. V and J are TRBV9 and TRBJ2-7; the match to TRBD1 covers 8 bases. Trimming removed 4 bases from V and 6 bases from J; junction bases left unmatched: 21. This CDR3 is 18 amino acids long. Germline V gene data show CDR1 as SGDLS and CDR2 as YYNGEE. The CDR3 here is CASSHRRIPQGALGEQYF. Written as DNA, the CDR3 is TGTGCCAGCAGCCACCGTCGAATCCCCCAGGGGGCCCTCGGCGAGCAGTACTTC.

The chain carries TRBV6-6 and TRBJ2-7; 9 nucleotides align to TRBD1. The CDR3 is 14 amino acids. Per the germline V gene, CDR1 is MNHNY and CDR2 is SVGAGI (reference sequence). V was pared by 5 bases and J by 4 bases, with 6 bases of the junction left unmatched. Written as DNA, the CDR3 is TGTGCCAGCAGTATGGGACAGGGATCTTACGAGCAGTACTTC. This encodes CASSMGQGSYEQYF.

This rearrangement joins TRBV7-3 to TRBJ2-3; D assignment may be TRBD1 or TRBD2 (6 bases each). This CDR3 region has 16 residues. Per the germline V gene, CDR1 is SGHTA and CDR2 is FQGTGA. V lost 3 bases and J 0 bases, leaving 13 bases between the germline ends. The CDR3 protein is CASSLGGLPSTDTQYF. The CDR3 nucleotides are TGTGCCAGCAGCTTGGGGGGCCTCCCTAGCACAGATACGCAGTATTTT.

The J gene is TRBJ1-1, the V gene TRBV18, with D unresolved. V lost 3 bases and J lost 3, with 5 bases in between. Germline V gene lookup returns CDR1 KGHSH and CDR2 LQKENI. The CDR3 has 12 residues. CDR3 residues: CASSPSYTEAFF. The CDR3, as DNA: TGTGCCAGCTCACCGAGTTACACTGAAGCTTTCTTT. The whole variable domain, remainder taken from reference TRBV18 and TRBJ1-1, is NAGVMQNPRHLVRRRGQEARLRCSPMKGHSHVYWYRQLPEEGLKFMVYLQKENIIDESGMPKERFSAEFPKEGPSILRIQQVVRGDSAAYFCASSPSYTEAFFGQGTRLTVV.

The V call is TRBV7-2, the J call TRBJ2-2; D is perhaps TRBD1 (6 bases). Germline loops: CDR1 SGHTA, CDR2 FQGNSA. The V end was cut by 4 bases, the J end by 0 bases, with 12 bases between. The CDR3 is made up of 16 amino acids. The chain's CDR3 is CASSSFGGANTGELFF. The CDR3 DNA reads as TGTGCCAGCAGCTCCTTTGGGGGCGCGAACACCGGGGAGCTGTTTTTT.

This clone showed up just a few times. One junction end does not reproduce the germline sequence, and a read error may be involved. This CDR3 reads CASSSQTRALEVF. As DNA, the CDR3 is TGTGCCAGCAGCTCCCAAACGAGGGCACTTGAGGTCTTC. The chain is built from TRBV7-8 and TRBJ2-1; tentative D call: TRBD2 (5 bases). This CDR3 comprises 13 residues. Germline lookup yields CDR1 SGHVS and CDR2 FQNEAQ.

The rearrangement uses TRBV9 and TRBJ2-7; D is ambiguous. CDR1 is SGDLS, CDR2 YYNGEE, per germline. The CDR3 spans 14 residues. Trimming left V 5 bases short and J 0 bases short, with 12 bases between. CDR3 coding DNA: TGTGCCAGCAGTTCGATGGAGTCCTCCTACGAGCAGTACTTC. Translation gives CASSSMESSYEQYF.

This chain joins TRBV13 and TRBJ2-7; TRBD1 aligns across 7 bases. Germline V lookup: CDR1 PRHDT, CDR2 FYEKMQ (reference sequence). The CDR3 length is 16 residues. V was pared by 4 bases and J by 0 bases, with 9 bases of the junction left unmatched. The CDR3 protein is CASSSRQGYPSYEQYF. CDR3 coding DNA: TGTGCCAGCAGCTCAAGACAGGGATACCCCTCCTACGAGCAGTACTTC.

The genes are TRBV5-1 and TRBJ1-2, with no clear D. This CDR3 spans 14 amino acids. CDR1 is SGHRS and CDR2 is YFSETQ in the germline V gene. V lost 0 bases, J lost 6 bases, and 12 bases lay in between. CDR3 DNA: TGCGCCAGCAGCTTGGGGGCAGGACTGGATGGCTACACCTTC. Residues: CASSLGAGLDGYTF. The full variable domain, rest sourced from reference TRBV5-1 and TRBJ1-2, is KAGVTQTPRYLIKTRGQQVTLSCSPISGHRSVSWYQQTPGQGLQFLFEYFSETQRNKGNFPGRFSGRQFSNSRSEMNVSTLELGDSALYLCASSLGAGLDGYTFGSGTRLTVV.

V and J are TRBV11-2 and TRBJ2-3; 8 bases map to TRBD2. The germline gives CDR1 SGHAT, CDR2 FQNNGV. Germline trimming cut 5 bases from V and 8 bases from J; bases unmatched to any gene: 6. This CDR3 spans 13 amino acids. The CDR3 is CASSPGGAVTQYF. CDR3 coding DNA: TGTGCCAGCAGCCCGGGGGGGGCAGTTACGCAGTATTTT.